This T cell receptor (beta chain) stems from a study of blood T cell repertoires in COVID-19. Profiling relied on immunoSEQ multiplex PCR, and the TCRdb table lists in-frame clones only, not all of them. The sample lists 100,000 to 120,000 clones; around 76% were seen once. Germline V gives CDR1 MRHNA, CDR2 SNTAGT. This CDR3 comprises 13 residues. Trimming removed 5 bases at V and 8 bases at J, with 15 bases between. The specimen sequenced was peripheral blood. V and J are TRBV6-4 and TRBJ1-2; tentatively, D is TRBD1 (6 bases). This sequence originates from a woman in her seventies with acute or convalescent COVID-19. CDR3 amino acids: CASSNTGKGGYTF. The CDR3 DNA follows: TGTGCCAGCAGTAATACAGGGAAAGGAGGCTACACCTTC.